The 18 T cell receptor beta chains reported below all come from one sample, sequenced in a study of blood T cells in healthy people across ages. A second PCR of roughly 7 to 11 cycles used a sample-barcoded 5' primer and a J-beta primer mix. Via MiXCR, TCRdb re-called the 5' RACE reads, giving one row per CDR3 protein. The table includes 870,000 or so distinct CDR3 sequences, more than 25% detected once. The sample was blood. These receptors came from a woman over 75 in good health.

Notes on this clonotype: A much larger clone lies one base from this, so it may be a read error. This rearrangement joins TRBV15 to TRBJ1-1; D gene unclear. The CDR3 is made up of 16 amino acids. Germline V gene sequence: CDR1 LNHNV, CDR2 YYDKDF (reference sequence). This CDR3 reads CATSRDVEGMNTETFF. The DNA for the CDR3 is TGTGCCACCAGCAGAGATGTAGAAGGCATGAACACTGAAACTTTCTTT. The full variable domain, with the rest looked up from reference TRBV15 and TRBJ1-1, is DAMVIQNPRYQVTQFGKPVTLSCSQTLNHNVMYWYQQKSSQAPKLLFHYYDKDFNNEADTPDNFQSRRPNTSFCFLDIRSPGLGDTAMYLCATSRDVEGMNTETFFGQGTRLTVV.

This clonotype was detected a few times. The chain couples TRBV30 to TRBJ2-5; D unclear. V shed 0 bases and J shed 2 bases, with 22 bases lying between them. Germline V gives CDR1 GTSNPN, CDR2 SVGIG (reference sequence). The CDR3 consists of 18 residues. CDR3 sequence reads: CAWSVRLSRAIYQETQYF. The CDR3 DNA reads TGTGCCTGGAGTGTACGTCTATCACGGGCGATCTATCAAGAGACCCAGTACTTC.

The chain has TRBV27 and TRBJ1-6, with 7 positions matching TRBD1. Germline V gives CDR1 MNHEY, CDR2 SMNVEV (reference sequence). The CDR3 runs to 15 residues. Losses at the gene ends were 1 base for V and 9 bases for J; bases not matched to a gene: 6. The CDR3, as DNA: TGTGCCAGCAGTTTATATCCAGGGGGACGTTCACCCCTCCACTTT. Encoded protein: CASSLYPGGRSPLHF.

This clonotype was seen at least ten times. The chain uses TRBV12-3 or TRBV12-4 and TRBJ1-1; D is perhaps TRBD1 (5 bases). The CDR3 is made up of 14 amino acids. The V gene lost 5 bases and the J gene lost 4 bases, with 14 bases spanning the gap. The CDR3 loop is CASSLTGRGTEAFF. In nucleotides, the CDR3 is TGTGCCAGCAGTCTCACGGGGAGGGGCACTGAAGCTTTCTTT.

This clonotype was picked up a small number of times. CDR3: CASSFRKHQPQHF. CDR3 bases: TGTGCCAGCAGCTTTAGGAAGCATCAGCCCCAGCATTTT. V usage is TRBV7-2 and J usage is TRBJ1-5, with no clear D. The CDR3 is 13 amino acids. Per the germline V gene, CDR1 is SGHTA and CDR2 is FQGNSA. Trimming left V 3 bases short and J 5 bases short, with 8 bases between.

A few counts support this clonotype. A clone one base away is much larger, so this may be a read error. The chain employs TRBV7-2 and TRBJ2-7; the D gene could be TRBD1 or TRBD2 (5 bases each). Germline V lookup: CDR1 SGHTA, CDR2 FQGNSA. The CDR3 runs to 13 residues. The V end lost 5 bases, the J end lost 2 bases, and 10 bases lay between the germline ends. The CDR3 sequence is CASSTGPPYEQYF. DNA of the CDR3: TGTGCCAGCAGCACGGGACCCCCCTACGAGCAGTACTTC.

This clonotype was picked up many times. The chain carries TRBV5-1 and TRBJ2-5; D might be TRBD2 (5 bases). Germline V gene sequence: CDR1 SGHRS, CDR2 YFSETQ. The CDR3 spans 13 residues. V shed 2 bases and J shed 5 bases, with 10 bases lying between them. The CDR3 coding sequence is TGCGCCAGCAGCTTTGAGGGTCGGGAGACCCAGTACTTC. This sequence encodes CASSFEGRETQYF.

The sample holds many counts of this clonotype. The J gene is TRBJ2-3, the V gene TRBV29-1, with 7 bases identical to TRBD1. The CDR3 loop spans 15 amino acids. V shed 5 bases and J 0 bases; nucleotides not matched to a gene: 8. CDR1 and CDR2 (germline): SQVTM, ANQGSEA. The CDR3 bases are TGCAGCGTTTCGGGACAGTTCGGGAGCACAGATACGCAGTATTTT. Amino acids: CSVSGQFGSTDTQYF.

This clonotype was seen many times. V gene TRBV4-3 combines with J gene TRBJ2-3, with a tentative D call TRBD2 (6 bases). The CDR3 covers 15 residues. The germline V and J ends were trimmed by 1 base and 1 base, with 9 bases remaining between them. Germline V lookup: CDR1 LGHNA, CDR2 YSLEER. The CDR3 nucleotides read TGCGCCAGCAGCCAAGCTAGCGTGGGCACAGATACGCAGTATTTT. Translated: CASSQASVGTDTQYF.

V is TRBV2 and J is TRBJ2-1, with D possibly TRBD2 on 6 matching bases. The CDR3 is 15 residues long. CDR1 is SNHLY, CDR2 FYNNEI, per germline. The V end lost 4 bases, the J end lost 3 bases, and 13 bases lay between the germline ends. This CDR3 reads CASSVDGGGYNEQFF. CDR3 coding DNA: TGTGCCAGCAGTGTGGACGGGGGAGGCTACAATGAGCAGTTCTTC.

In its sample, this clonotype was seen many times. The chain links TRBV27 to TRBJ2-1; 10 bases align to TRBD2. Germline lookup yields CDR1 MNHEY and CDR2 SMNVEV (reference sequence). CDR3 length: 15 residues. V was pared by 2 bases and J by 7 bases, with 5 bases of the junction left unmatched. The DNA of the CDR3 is TGTGCCAGCAGTTTACCTAGCGGGGGACTAAATGAGCAGTTCTTC. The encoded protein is CASSLPSGGLNEQFF.

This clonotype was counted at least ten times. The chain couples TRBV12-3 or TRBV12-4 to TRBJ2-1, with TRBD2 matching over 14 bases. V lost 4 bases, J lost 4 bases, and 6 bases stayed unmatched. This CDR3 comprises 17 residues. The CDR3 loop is CASSSPGTSGGYNEQFF. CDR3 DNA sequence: TGTGCCAGCAGTTCCCCCGGGACTAGCGGGGGATACAATGAGCAGTTCTTC.

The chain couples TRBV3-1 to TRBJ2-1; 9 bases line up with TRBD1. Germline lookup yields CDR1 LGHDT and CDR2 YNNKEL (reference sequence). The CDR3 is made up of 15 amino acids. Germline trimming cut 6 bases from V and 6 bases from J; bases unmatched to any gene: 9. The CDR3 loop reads CASRQQGARVNEQFF. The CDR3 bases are TGTGCCAGCAGGCAACAGGGGGCGAGAGTCAATGAGCAGTTCTTC.

The CDR3 loop is CASSLGVGANEQFF. As DNA, the CDR3 is TGTGCCAGCAGCCTTGGGGTAGGGGCCAATGAGCAGTTCTTC. The chain uses TRBV12-3 or TRBV12-4 and TRBJ2-1; D might be TRBD1 (5 bases). Trimming left V 6 bases short and J 6 bases short, with 15 bases between. The CDR3 runs 14 residues.

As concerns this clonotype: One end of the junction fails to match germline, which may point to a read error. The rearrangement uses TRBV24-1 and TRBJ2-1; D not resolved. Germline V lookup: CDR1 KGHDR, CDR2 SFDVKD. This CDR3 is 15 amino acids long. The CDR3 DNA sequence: TGTGCCGCCAGTGAAACGCGTACATTGGGCAATGAGCAGTTCTTC. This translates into CAASETRTLGNEQFF.

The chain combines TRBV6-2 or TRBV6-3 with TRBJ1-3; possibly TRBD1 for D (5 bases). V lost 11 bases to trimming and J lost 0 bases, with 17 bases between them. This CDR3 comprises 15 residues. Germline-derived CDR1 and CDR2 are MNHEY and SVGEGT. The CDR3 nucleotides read TGTGCCGCGCAGGGTGCCGGTCGCTCTGGAAACACCATATATTTT. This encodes CAAQGAGRSGNTIYF.

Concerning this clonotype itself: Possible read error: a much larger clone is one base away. CDR3 bases: TGTGCCAGCAGCGAAAGGGGGACAGGAAGGGACAATGGGCAGTTCTTC. Translating gives CASSERGTGRDNGQFF. The rearrangement joins TRBV11-3 to TRBJ2-1; 8 nucleotides agree with TRBD1. The CDR3 totals 16 residues. The germline CDR1 and CDR2 sequences are SGHNT and YENEEA.

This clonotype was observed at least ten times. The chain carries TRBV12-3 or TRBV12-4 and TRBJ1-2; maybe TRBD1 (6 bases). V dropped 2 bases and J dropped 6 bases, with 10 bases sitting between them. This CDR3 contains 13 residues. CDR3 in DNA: TGTGCCAGCAGTTTATTCAGGGGAAATGGCTACACCTTC. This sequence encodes CASSLFRGNGYTF.